The clone carrying this T cell receptor (beta chain) was seen more than once but under ten times. The antigen remains undetermined. Described treatment: approximately 9-day PBMC culture with coronavirus spike peptide pools or control peptides (ViraFEST assay). ViraFEST used peptide pools to expand antigen-specific T cells and subsequently sequenced their TCRs. The entry originates in a study of vaccination and CD4 T cells after COVID-19. Overall study context: Following dose two, a median approximately 75 days (range 14 to 241) passed before post-vaccine samples were taken. Overlapping peptides covering the spike proteins of SARS-CoV-2, HCoV-NL63, HCoV-OC43 and HCoV-229E were added to stimulate cells. Findings and caveats of the study: Looking at convalescent patients, a median roughly 83% of reactive clones were present only post-vaccination.

Sequencing of cultured CD4+ T cell DNA used the Oncomine TCR Beta short-read assay. TCRdb re-analysed the PCR reads in MiXCR, keeping a single row per CDR3 protein. The sample shows approximately 17,000 distinct CDR3 sequences, approximately 49% of them seen only once. From germline, CDR1 is MNHEY and CDR2 SMNVEV (reference sequence). The CDR3 has 13 amino acids. Trimming left V 4 bases short and J 0 bases short, with 4 bases between. The chain carries TRBV27 and TRBJ1-5, with no clear D. Sequencing used CD4+ T cells from blood, cultured in vitro. The clonotype originates from a human donor who had recovered from COVID-19. CDR3 coding DNA: TGTGCCAGCAGTTGGGATAGCAATCAGCCCCAGCATTTT. Translating it yields CASSWDSNQPQHF.